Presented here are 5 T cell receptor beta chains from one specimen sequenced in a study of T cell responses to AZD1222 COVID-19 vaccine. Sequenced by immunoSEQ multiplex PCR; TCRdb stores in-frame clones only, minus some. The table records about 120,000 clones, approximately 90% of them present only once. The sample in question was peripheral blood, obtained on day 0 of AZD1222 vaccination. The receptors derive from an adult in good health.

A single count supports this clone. The CDR3 here is CASSLEGTVDTEAFF. CDR3 bases: TGTGCCAGCAGCTTAGAGGGAACCGTTGACACTGAAGCTTTCTTT. The chain links TRBV7-9 to TRBJ1-1; D remains ambiguous. With 1 base removed from V and 3 bases from J, the gap between germline ends came to 12 bases. CDR1 SEHNR and CDR2 FQNEAQ come from the germline V gene (reference sequence). This CDR3 is 15 amino acids long.

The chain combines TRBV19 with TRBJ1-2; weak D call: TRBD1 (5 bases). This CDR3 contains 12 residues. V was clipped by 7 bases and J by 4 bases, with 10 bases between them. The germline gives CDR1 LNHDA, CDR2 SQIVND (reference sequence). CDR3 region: CASTPGGYGYTF. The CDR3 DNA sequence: TGTGCCAGTACCCCGGGGGGCTATGGCTACACCTTC.

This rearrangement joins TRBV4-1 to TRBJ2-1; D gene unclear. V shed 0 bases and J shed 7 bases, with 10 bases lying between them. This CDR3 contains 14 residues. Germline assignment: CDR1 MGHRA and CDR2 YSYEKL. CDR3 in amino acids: CASSQEGRSNEQFF. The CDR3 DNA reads TGCGCCAGCAGCCAAGAAGGGCGGTCTAATGAGCAGTTCTTC.

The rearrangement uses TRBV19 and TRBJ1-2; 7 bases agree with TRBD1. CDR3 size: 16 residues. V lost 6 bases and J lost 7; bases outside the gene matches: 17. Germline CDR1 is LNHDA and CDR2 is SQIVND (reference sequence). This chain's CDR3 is CASRTDRRGSSGGYTF. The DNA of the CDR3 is TGTGCCAGTAGAACGGACAGGAGGGGTTCTTCGGGTGGCTACACCTTC.

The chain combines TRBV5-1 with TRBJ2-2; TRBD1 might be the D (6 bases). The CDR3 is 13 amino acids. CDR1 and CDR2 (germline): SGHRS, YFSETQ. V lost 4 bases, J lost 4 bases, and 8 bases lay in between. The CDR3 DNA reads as TGCGCCAGCAGCCAAGGGGGCACCGGGGAGCTGTTTTTT. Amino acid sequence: CASSQGGTGELFF. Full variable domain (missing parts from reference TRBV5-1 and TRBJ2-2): KAGVTQTPRYLIKTRGQQVTLSCSPISGHRSVSWYQQTPGQGLQFLFEYFSETQRNKGNFPGRFSGRQFSNSRSEMNVSTLELGDSALYLCASSQGGTGELFFGEGSRLTVL.